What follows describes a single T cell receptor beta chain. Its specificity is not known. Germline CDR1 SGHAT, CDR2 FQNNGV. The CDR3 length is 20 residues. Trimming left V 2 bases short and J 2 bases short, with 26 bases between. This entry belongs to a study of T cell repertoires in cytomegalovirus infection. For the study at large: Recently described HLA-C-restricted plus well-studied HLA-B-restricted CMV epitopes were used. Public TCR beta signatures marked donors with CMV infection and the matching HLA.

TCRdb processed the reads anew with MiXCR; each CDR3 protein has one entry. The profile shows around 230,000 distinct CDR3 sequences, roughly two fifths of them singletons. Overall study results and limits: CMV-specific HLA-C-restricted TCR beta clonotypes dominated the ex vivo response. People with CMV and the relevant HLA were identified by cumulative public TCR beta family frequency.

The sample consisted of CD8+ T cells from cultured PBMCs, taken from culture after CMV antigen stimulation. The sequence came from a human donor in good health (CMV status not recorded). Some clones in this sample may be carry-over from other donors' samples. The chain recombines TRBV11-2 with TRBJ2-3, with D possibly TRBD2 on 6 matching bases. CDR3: CASSLQPPGASWEPTDTQYF. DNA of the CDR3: TGTGCCAGCAGCTTACAGCCCCCGGGAGCTAGCTGGGAACCCACAGATACGCAGTATTTT.